The 26 T cell receptor beta chains below all came from one sample that was sequenced in a study of cytomegalovirus exposure and HLA in healthy donors (dated by TCRdb to between 2016 and 2019). The library came from the immunoSEQ multiplex PCR assay. The immuneACCESS repertoire file appears here via TCRdb, limited to in-frame rearrangements. These files lack a portion of the clones; in checked studies, under half of the deficit traces to unresolved V genes, and the cause of the others is not known. This sample comprises 35,000 to 50,000 clones, under 95% of them detected only once. In total, the top ten clones hold more than 2% of the sample. Sequencing used PBMCs. The source is a young woman in good health and CMV-seronegative.

The V call is TRBV7-9, the J call TRBJ2-5; 7 bases are a match to TRBD1. This CDR3 contains 14 residues. The ends lost 4 bases at V and 3 bases at J; junction bases unmatched: 5. Germline-derived CDR1 and CDR2 are SEHNR and FQNEAQ (reference sequence). This CDR3 reads CASSSGTEEETQYF. The CDR3, as DNA: TGTGCCAGCAGCTCAGGGACAGAAGAAGAGACCCAGTACTTC.

The V call is TRBV7-8, the J call TRBJ1-5, with 8 bases identical to TRBD1. Germline V gene sequence: CDR1 SGHVS, CDR2 FQNEAQ. This CDR3 contains 17 residues. V shed 2 bases and J 4 bases; nucleotides not matched to a gene: 10. The CDR3 protein is CASSLLGQGGGNQPQHF. DNA for the CDR3: TGTGCCAGCAGCTTACTAGGACAGGGTGGAGGAAATCAGCCCCAGCATTTT.

The chain carries TRBV29-1 and TRBJ2-1; D is possibly TRBD2 (7 bases). V was pared by 0 bases and J by 7 bases, with 19 bases between. The CDR3 is 16 amino acids. CDR1 is SQVTM and CDR2 is ANQGSEA in the germline V gene. CDR3 protein: CSVEDVGGRRFNEQFF. CDR3 DNA sequence: TGCAGCGTTGAAGATGTGGGGGGGCGGAGGTTTAATGAGCAGTTCTTC.

The V and J genes are TRBV7-9 and TRBJ1-2; D unclear. The V and J ends lost 0 bases and 8 bases respectively, with 16 bases between them. The CDR3 length is 15 residues. Germline CDR1 reads SEHNR; CDR2 reads FQNEAQ (reference sequence). CDR3 residues: CASSLAQAGMGGYTF. CDR3 DNA sequence: TGTGCCAGCAGCTTAGCGCAGGCGGGGATGGGCGGCTACACCTTC.

About this clone: One junction end disagrees with the germline gene, perhaps due to a read error. J is TRBJ2-1 and V is TRBV19, with TRBD1 as a possible D gene (7 bases). Germline CDR1 LNHDA, CDR2 SQIVND (reference sequence). CDR3 size: 13 residues. CDR3 nucleotides: TGTGCCAGTAGTATTTATCAGGGGGGTATTGGGGTCTTC. Its protein is CASSIYQGGIGVF.

This chain joins TRBV5-4 and TRBJ1-1; D gene uncertain. The V and J ends lost 4 bases and 4 bases respectively, with 11 bases between them. Looked up from germline, CDR1 is SGHNT and CDR2 is YYREEE (reference sequence). The CDR3 consists of 13 residues. The DNA for the CDR3 is TGTGCCAGCAGCCTGGTGAGTGCCACTGAAGCTTTCTTT. It yields the protein CASSLVSATEAFF. The variable domain in full, completed from reference TRBV5-4 and TRBJ1-1, reads ETGVTQSPTHLIKTRGQQVTLRCSSQSGHNTVSWYQQALGQGPQFIFQYYREEENGRGNFPPRFSGLQFPNYSSELNVNALELDDSALYLCASSLVSATEAFFGQGTRLTVV.

The chain employs TRBV20-1 and TRBJ1-2; possibly TRBD1 for D (5 bases). Germline-derived CDR1 and CDR2 are DFQATT and SNEGSKA (reference sequence). The CDR3 extends over 11 amino acids. V dropped 5 bases and J dropped 3 bases, with 7 bases sitting between them. This CDR3 is CSAGADYGYTF. The CDR3 nucleotides read TGCAGTGCTGGGGCCGACTATGGCTACACCTTC.

J is TRBJ2-2 and V is TRBV6-5; perhaps TRBD1 as D (5 bases). V lost 6 bases and J lost 2, with 7 bases in between. The CDR3 has 13 residues. Per germline, CDR1 MNHEY and CDR2 SVGAGI. CDR3: CASRGPNTGELFF. In nucleotides, the CDR3 is TGTGCCAGCAGGGGGCCTAACACCGGGGAGCTGTTTTTT.

V gene TRBV9 combines with J gene TRBJ2-3, with D possibly TRBD1 on 5 matching bases. V was trimmed by 0 bases and J by 4 bases, leaving 24 bases between them. Germline V gene lookup returns CDR1 SGDLS and CDR2 YYNGEE. The length of the CDR3 is 19 residues. CDR3 in DNA: TGTGCCAGCAGCGTAGAAGGGGTGGATTTGGCCAATTCCCCAGATACGCAGTATTTT. It is translated as CASSVEGVDLANSPDTQYF.

This clone was seen once. The J gene is TRBJ2-5, the V gene TRBV4-1, with 12 bases that match TRBD1. The CDR3 is made up of 15 amino acids. Trimming at V came to 3 bases and at J to 5 bases, leaving 4 bases not matched to a gene. Germline V lookup: CDR1 MGHRA, CDR2 YSYEKL. The CDR3 sequence: CASSHGTGGTETQYF. Written as DNA, the CDR3 is TGCGCCAGCAGCCACGGGACAGGGGGCACGGAGACCCAGTACTTC.

J is TRBJ1-2 and V is TRBV7-8, with 7 positions matching TRBD1. V shed 2 bases and J 7 bases; nucleotides not matched to a gene: 10. CDR1 is SGHVS and CDR2 is FQNEAQ in the germline V gene. This CDR3 has 15 residues. CDR3 in DNA: TGTGCCAGCAGCTTAAGGGTTTCAGGGGGAAGTGGCTACACCTTC. This codes for CASSLRVSGGSGYTF.

The V and J genes are TRBV25-1 and TRBJ2-3, with D hard to call. The CDR3 length is 14 residues. Trimming left V 5 bases short and J 8 bases short, with 17 bases between. Germline assignment: CDR1 MGHDK and CDR2 SYGVNS. The CDR3 DNA is TGTGCCAGCAGTCCCCTGTCAGAATTTGGTACGCAGTATTTT. The encoded protein is CASSPLSEFGTQYF.

This chain uses TRBV7-8 with TRBJ2-2; 9 bases agree with TRBD2. The CDR3 has 18 residues. Germline-derived CDR1 and CDR2 are SGHVS and FQNEAQ. V shed 4 bases, J shed 1 base, and the junction held 10 bases outside the gene matches. DNA of the CDR3: TGTGCCAGCAGCTCCAAACGGGCTAGCGGGGTGAACACCGGGGAGCTGTTTTTT. Amino acids: CASSSKRASGVNTGELFF.

The V gene is TRBV7-2, the J gene TRBJ1-3; D possibly corresponds to TRBD1 (6 bases). Germline V gene sequence: CDR1 SGHTA, CDR2 FQGNSA. This CDR3 spans 16 amino acids. Trimming stripped 4 bases from V and 2 bases from J, with 15 bases between. CDR3 loop: CASSSAGGGTGNTIYF. The CDR3 nucleotides read TGTGCCAGCAGCTCCGCGGGGGGCGGGACTGGAAACACCATATATTTT. Variable domain in full (rest from reference TRBV7-2 and TRBJ1-3): GAGVSQSPSNKVTEKGKDVELRCDPISGHTALYWYRQSLGQGLEFLIYFQGNSAPDKSGLPSDRFSAERTGGSVSTLTIQRTQQEDSAVYLCASSSAGGGTGNTIYFGEGSWLTVV.

The chain combines TRBV7-6 with TRBJ2-1, with 9 bases lining up with TRBD1. The CDR3 has 16 amino acids. V trimming: 5 bases; J trimming: 8 bases; junction bases outside the gene matches: 13. Germline values: CDR1 SGHVS, CDR2 FNYEAQ. The chain's CDR3 is CASSPVPGQGADEQFF. The DNA for the CDR3 is TGTGCCAGCAGCCCAGTCCCGGGACAGGGTGCTGATGAGCAGTTCTTC.

This sequence joins TRBV6-5 and TRBJ1-1; TRBD1 might be the D (5 bases). Trimming pared 3 bases from V and 1 base from J, leaving 12 bases between. Germline CDR1 MNHEY, CDR2 SVGAGI. The CDR3 has 15 residues. CDR3 amino acids: CASSYSPTANTEAFF. The CDR3 nucleotides are TGTGCCAGCAGTTATTCCCCGACAGCGAACACTGAAGCTTTCTTT.

The rearrangement uses TRBV27 and TRBJ1-5, with D perhaps matching TRBD1 (6 bases). Germline-derived CDR1 and CDR2 are MNHEY and SMNVEV (reference sequence). V lost 5 bases and J lost 3, with 20 bases in between. The CDR3 length is 17 residues. Here the CDR3 reads CASSPANEGGDNQPQHF. In DNA, the CDR3 is TGTGCCAGCAGTCCGGCAAACGAGGGGGGGGACAATCAGCCCCAGCATTTT.

The rearrangement joins TRBV2 to TRBJ2-1, with 9 positions matching TRBD2. The CDR3 consists of 15 residues. Germline lookup yields CDR1 SNHLY and CDR2 FYNNEI. Losses at the gene ends were 6 bases for V and 4 bases for J; bases not matched to a gene: 7. This chain's CDR3 is CASSTSGRRYNEQFF. The CDR3 DNA follows: TGTGCCAGCAGCACCAGCGGGAGGCGGTACAATGAGCAGTTCTTC.

The V call is TRBV27, the J call TRBJ1-2; 9 positions match TRBD1. V shed 2 bases, J shed 4 bases, and the junction held 5 bases outside the gene matches. The CDR3 covers 15 residues. CDR1 and CDR2 (germline): MNHEY, SMNVEV (reference sequence). The CDR3 loop reads CASSLIQGAVYGYTF. The CDR3 region has the DNA TGTGCCAGCAGTTTAATACAGGGGGCAGTCTATGGCTACACCTTC.

This chain links TRBV27 with TRBJ2-7, with D maybe TRBD1 (5 bases). Germline V lookup: CDR1 MNHEY, CDR2 SMNVEV (reference sequence). V lost 0 bases and J 7 bases, leaving 16 bases between the germline ends. The CDR3 loop spans 15 amino acids. CDR3 protein: CASSLSYQGLGEQYF. Here the CDR3 DNA reads TGTGCCAGCAGTTTATCGTATCAGGGCCTGGGAGAGCAGTACTTC.

This chain links TRBV6-1 with TRBJ1-1; D is unresolved. Germline V gene lookup returns CDR1 MNHNS and CDR2 SASEGT. The CDR3 loop spans 13 amino acids. Trimming left V 6 bases short and J 1 base short, with 9 bases between. The CDR3 DNA sequence: TGTGCCAGCAGGGCTCCCTGGAACACTGAAGCTTTCTTT. This encodes CASRAPWNTEAFF.

The chain is built from TRBV5-1 and TRBJ2-7; no clear D gene. V dropped 4 bases and J dropped 5 bases, with 19 bases sitting between them. The CDR3 is 15 amino acids. The V gene's germline CDR1 is SGHRS and CDR2 YFSETQ. CDR3 amino acids: CASSLGVEYIHEQYF. DNA for the CDR3: TGCGCCAGCAGCCTAGGCGTTGAGTACATTCACGAGCAGTACTTC.

The table lists this clone with a count of one. V usage is TRBV6-6 and J usage is TRBJ2-7, with 14 bases lining up with TRBD2. With V trimmed by 0 bases and J by 5 bases, 3 bases remained unmatched. The length of the CDR3 is 16 residues. From germline, CDR1 is MNHNY and CDR2 SVGAGI (reference sequence). The CDR3 protein is CASSYSGLAGDHEQYF. CDR3 coding DNA: TGTGCCAGCAGTTACTCGGGACTAGCGGGAGACCACGAGCAGTACTTC.

The chain couples TRBV30 to TRBJ1-3, with a tentative D call TRBD1 (5 bases). Germline-derived CDR1 and CDR2 are GTSNPN and SVGIG (reference sequence). Trimming shortened V by 6 bases and J by 1 base, and 16 bases separated the two germline ends. The CDR3 is 15 amino acids. CDR3 in DNA: TGTGCCTGTTCGGGCCTAAGGGGATCTGGAAACACCATATATTTT. Protein sequence: CACSGLRGSGNTIYF.

The gene calls are TRBV4-1 and TRBJ1-1, with D uncertain. The CDR3 has 17 residues. Germline-derived CDR1 and CDR2 are MGHRA and YSYEKL. Trimming took 2 bases from V and 2 from J, leaving 18 bases between them. The CDR3 sequence is CASSQLWKSTVNTEAFF. The CDR3 DNA is TGCGCCAGCAGCCAACTATGGAAATCTACAGTCAACACTGAAGCTTTCTTT.

The chain is built from TRBV6-6 and TRBJ2-1; D may be TRBD1 (5 bases). V shed 6 bases and J shed 9 bases, with 12 bases lying between them. The germline CDR1 and CDR2 sequences are MNHNY and SVGAGI (reference sequence). The CDR3 is made up of 12 amino acids. The CDR3 sequence: CASSQDIPEQFF. CDR3 sequence (DNA): TGTGCCAGCAGCCAGGACATCCCTGAGCAGTTCTTC.